These 30 T cell receptor beta chains came from one sample sequenced in a study of shared clonotypes between healthy human individuals. CD45RO negativity and positive selection for CCR7 defined naive CD8 cells, a population that excluded terminally differentiated effector memory CD45RA+ cells. Some clones are missing from TCRdb's copy, which holds only in-frame ones; the method was immunoSEQ multiplex PCR. The table has under 1 million clones, 92% seen once. The sample consisted of naive CD8+ T cells sorted from blood. All receptors derive from a young man in good health.

The CDR3 sequence: CASSFVSEGAHYGYTF. The CDR3 DNA reads as TGTGCCAGCAGTTTCGTGTCGGAAGGGGCGCACTATGGCTACACCTTC. The V and J genes are TRBV27 and TRBJ1-2, with D maybe TRBD1 (5 bases). The CDR3 has 16 residues. Per germline, CDR1 MNHEY and CDR2 SMNVEV (reference sequence). The V and J ends lost 3 bases and 3 bases respectively, with 17 bases between them.

CDR3 protein: CASASEGGAGQPQHF. CDR3 coding DNA: TGTGCCAGCGCGTCGGAAGGGGGGGCGGGTCAGCCCCAGCATTTT. This chain joins TRBV18 and TRBJ1-5, with a possible D match to TRBD1 (6 bases). V lost 8 bases, J lost 6 bases, and 20 bases lay in between. CDR3 length equals 15 residues. Per germline, CDR1 KGHSH and CDR2 LQKENI.

The rearrangement uses TRBV13 and TRBJ2-1, with D unresolved. Germline V gene sequence: CDR1 PRHDT, CDR2 FYEKMQ (reference sequence). The CDR3 extends over 16 amino acids. Trimming shortened V by 6 bases and J by 2 bases, and 17 bases separated the two germline ends. The CDR3 spells CASSPPPGPTYNEQFF. The DNA of the CDR3 is TGTGCCAGCAGTCCCCCCCCAGGACCCACCTACAATGAGCAGTTCTTC. Variable domain in full (rest from reference TRBV13 and TRBJ2-1): AAGVIQSPRHLIKEKRETATLKCYPIPRHDTVYWYQQGPGQDPQFLISFYEKMQSDKGSIPDRFSAQQFSDYHSELNMSSLELGDSALYFCASSPPPGPTYNEQFFGPGTRLTVL.

The chain employs TRBV27 and TRBJ2-1; 13 bases are a match to TRBD2. The CDR3 spans 15 residues. Germline values: CDR1 MNHEY, CDR2 SMNVEV (reference sequence). Losses at the gene ends were 6 bases for V and 7 bases for J; bases not matched to a gene: 6. CDR3 residues: CASRTGTSGINEQFF. The CDR3 DNA follows: TGTGCCAGCAGAACCGGGACTAGCGGGATTAATGAGCAGTTCTTC.

This clone showed up just once. J is TRBJ2-1 and V is TRBV27; 12 nucleotides agree with TRBD2. Germline V gives CDR1 MNHEY, CDR2 SMNVEV (reference sequence). Trimming took 4 bases from V and 6 from J; bases not matched to a gene: 4. There are 15 residues in the CDR3. The CDR3 here is CASSSGLAGINEQFF. Written as DNA, the CDR3 is TGTGCCAGCAGTTCTGGACTAGCGGGGATCAATGAGCAGTTCTTC.

The chain links TRBV4-1 to TRBJ2-1; 7 bases are shared with TRBD2. Per germline, CDR1 MGHRA and CDR2 YSYEKL. V trimming: 4 bases; J trimming: 2 bases; junction bases outside the gene matches: 8. The CDR3 consists of 16 residues. As DNA, the CDR3 is TGCGCCAGCAGCCGAGAAGCGGGAAGACCCTACAATGAGCAGTTCTTC. Translated, it gives CASSREAGRPYNEQFF.

The chain carries TRBV7-8 and TRBJ2-2; TRBD1 agrees at 11 bases. Germline V gives CDR1 SGHVS, CDR2 FQNEAQ. J lost 5 bases, V lost 6 bases, and 5 bases had no gene match. This CDR3 comprises 15 residues. The CDR3 spells CASRVGTGGTGELFF. The CDR3 DNA reads TGTGCCAGCAGAGTTGGGACAGGGGGGACCGGGGAGCTGTTTTTT.

The chain links TRBV21-1 to TRBJ1-1; the table calls TRBD1, which could not be checked here. TRBV21-1 is a listed pseudogene. CDR3 length: 15 residues. CDR3 region: CASSKELQAATEAFF. In DNA form, the CDR3 reads TGTGCCAGCAGCAAAGAGCTACAGGCGGCCACTGAAGCTTTCTTT.

DNA of the CDR3: TGCGCCAGCAGCTTGGTTGTCAGGGGGTTGGACAATGAGCAGTTCTTC. Translation: CASSLVVRGLDNEQFF. This rearrangement joins TRBV5-1 to TRBJ2-1; 7 nucleotides agree with TRBD1. Germline assignment: CDR1 SGHRS and CDR2 YFSETQ. V gave up 0 bases and J gave up 5 bases; unmatched junction bases: 8. The CDR3 is 16 amino acids.

The chain recombines TRBV11-2 with TRBJ2-7, with 12 bases aligning to TRBD2. The CDR3 is 17 amino acids. Per germline, CDR1 SGHAT and CDR2 FQNNGV. With V trimmed by 1 base and J by 2 bases, 6 bases remained unmatched. DNA of the CDR3: TGTGCCAGCAGCTTAGTACCCGGACTAGCGGGAACCTACGAGCAGTACTTC. Its translation is CASSLVPGLAGTYEQYF.

This sequence joins TRBV30 and TRBJ2-7, with 8 bases fitting TRBD1. With 4 bases clipped from V and 2 bases from J, the junction kept 4 bases outside the gene matches. Germline-derived CDR1 and CDR2 are GTSNPN and SVGIG (reference sequence). This CDR3 spans 13 amino acids. The CDR3 DNA follows: TGTGCCTGGACGACAGGGGTCACCTACGAGCAGTACTTC. Residues: CAWTTGVTYEQYF.

The gene calls are TRBV2 and TRBJ2-7, with 8 bases identical to TRBD2. Germline assignment: CDR1 SNHLY and CDR2 FYNNEI. The CDR3 is made up of 13 amino acids. V was clipped by 11 bases and J by 0 bases; unmatched bases: 6. The CDR3 sequence: CAWQRESSYEQYF. The CDR3 DNA follows: TGTGCCTGGCAGCGGGAGAGCTCCTACGAGCAGTACTTC.

This clone was picked up one time. This chain uses TRBV19 with TRBJ2-7; D is uncertain. CDR1 and CDR2 (germline): LNHDA, SQIVND (reference sequence). The CDR3 contains 17 residues. The ends were cut back, 0 bases at V and 3 bases at J, with 18 bases in the middle. For the CDR3, the DNA is TGTGCCAGTAGTATAGATTTAGGAACAAAGGGTATCTACGAGCAGTACTTC. Its protein is CASSIDLGTKGIYEQYF.

The chain uses TRBV10-2 and TRBJ2-7; 7 bases align to TRBD1. Germline V gene data show CDR1 as WSHSY and CDR2 as SAAADI. Trimming took 0 bases from V and 0 from J; bases not matched to a gene: 11. The CDR3 totals 18 residues. In nucleotides, the CDR3 is TGCGCCAGCAGTGAGTCTGAAGACAGGGTTTTTGGCTCCTACGAGCAGTACTTC. This encodes CASSESEDRVFGSYEQYF.

The chain employs TRBV7-9 and TRBJ1-1, with D unclear. Trimming cost V 3 bases and J 0 bases, with 5 bases left between them. This CDR3 is built from 13 residues. Germline CDR1 is SEHNR and CDR2 is FQNEAQ (reference sequence). CDR3 in DNA: TGTGCCAGCAGCTTCCTGGTGAACACTGAAGCTTTCTTT. Translated, it gives CASSFLVNTEAFF. The variable domain in full, with the rest retrieved from reference TRBV7-9 and TRBJ1-1, is DTGVSQNPRHKITKRGQNVTFRCDPISEHNRLYWYRQTLGQGPEFLTYFQNEAQLEKSRLLSDRFSAERPKGSFSTLEIQRTEQGDSAMYLCASSFLVNTEAFFGQGTRLTVV.

This chain uses TRBV7-9 with TRBJ1-1; no definite D call. Trimming left V 11 bases short and J 5 bases short, with 12 bases between. This CDR3 comprises 11 residues. Germline CDR1 SEHNR, CDR2 FQNEAQ (reference sequence). CDR3 in amino acids: CAATLGTEAFF. CDR3 coding DNA: TGTGCCGCTACCCTCGGGACTGAAGCTTTCTTT.

The gene calls are TRBV4-1 and TRBJ2-1; D not certain. Germline assignment: CDR1 MGHRA and CDR2 YSYEKL. This CDR3 spans 13 amino acids. V lost 0 bases and J lost 9, with 9 bases in between. The CDR3 sequence is CASSQDAMFEQFF. The CDR3 bases are TGCGCCAGCAGCCAAGATGCAATGTTTGAGCAGTTCTTC.

Here the CDR3 reads CASSSSTGNTIYF. CDR3 nucleotide sequence: TGTGCCAGCAGTTCGTCCACAGGAAACACCATATATTTT. The chain links TRBV27 to TRBJ1-3; D remains ambiguous. The length of the CDR3 is 13 residues. V shed 4 bases and J shed 4 bases, with 8 bases lying between them. Germline values: CDR1 MNHEY, CDR2 SMNVEV (reference sequence).

As regards this clone: The identical CDR3 is also encoded by other nucleotide sequences in the sample. V usage is TRBV7-9 and J usage is TRBJ2-1; D gene uncertain. V was cut by 0 bases and J by 9 bases, with 6 bases left in between. Germline CDR1 reads SEHNR; CDR2 reads FQNEAQ (reference sequence). The CDR3 contains 12 residues. CDR3 coding DNA: TGTGCCAGCAGCTTAGCTTTGGGTGAGCAGTTCTTC. Translation gives CASSLALGEQFF.

In this sample, this clone turned up once. The chain employs TRBV19 and TRBJ2-1, with TRBD2 matching 7 bases. CDR1 LNHDA and CDR2 SQIVND come from the germline V gene (reference sequence). Unmatched junction bases numbered 6, after V lost 3 bases and J lost 10 bases. This CDR3 is 13 amino acids long. The CDR3 loop reads CASSILGRGEQFF. The CDR3 DNA reads as TGTGCCAGTAGTATCTTGGGGCGGGGGGAGCAGTTCTTC. Supplemented by reference TRBV19 and TRBJ2-1, the full variable domain reads DGGITQSPKYLFRKEGQNVTLSCEQNLNHDAMYWYRQDPGQGLRLIYYSQIVNDFQKGDIAEGYSVSREKKESFPLTVTSAQKNPTAFYLCASSILGRGEQFFGPGTRLTVL.

V usage is TRBV5-5 and J usage is TRBJ2-7; 7 nucleotides align to TRBD1. Germline lookup yields CDR1 SGHKS and CDR2 YYEKEE (reference sequence). The CDR3 is 15 residues long. The ends lost 4 bases at V and 5 bases at J; junction bases unmatched: 12. The CDR3 DNA reads TGTGCCAGCAGCCCGGGACAGACCTCGGTCGACGAGCAGTACTTC. Protein product: CASSPGQTSVDEQYF.

The chain links TRBV19 to TRBJ1-1; maybe TRBD1 (6 bases). The CDR3 loop spans 15 amino acids. Germline V CDR1 and CDR2: LNHDA, SQIVND (reference sequence). With 3 bases removed from V and 6 bases from J, the gap between germline ends came to 17 bases. The CDR3 nucleotides are TGTGCCAGTAGTATTGGGAACAGGGCTGGTGCTGAAGCTTTCTTT. It is translated as CASSIGNRAGAEAFF.

J is TRBJ2-7 and V is TRBV6-5; 7 nucleotides agree with TRBD2. V was pared by 3 bases and J by 3 bases, with 5 bases of the junction left unmatched. Germline CDR1 is MNHEY and CDR2 is SVGAGI. CDR3 length equals 14 residues. CDR3: CASSYGLADYEQYF. For the CDR3, the DNA is TGTGCCAGCAGTTATGGGCTAGCGGACTACGAGCAGTACTTC.

The rearrangement links TRBV15 to TRBJ2-7; 9 bases are a match to TRBD1. With 3 bases clipped from V and 1 base from J, the junction kept 7 bases outside the gene matches. Looked up from germline, CDR1 is LNHNV and CDR2 is YYDKDF (reference sequence). The CDR3 is 16 amino acids. CDR3 region: CATSSVDRGISYEQYF. The DNA of the CDR3 is TGTGCCACCAGCAGTGTTGACAGGGGGATTTCCTACGAGCAGTACTTC.

The chain recombines TRBV28 with TRBJ2-1, with D perhaps matching TRBD2 (7 bases). CDR1 and CDR2 (germline): MDHEN, SYDVKM. The CDR3 consists of 15 residues. Trimming removed 4 bases from V and 5 bases from J, with 15 bases in between. The CDR3 here is CASSSRGPGNNEQFF. DNA of the CDR3: TGTGCCAGCAGTTCGCGGGGGCCCGGCAACAATGAGCAGTTCTTC.

The genes are TRBV2 and TRBJ2-1; D is possibly TRBD1 or TRBD2 (5 bases each). V was pared by 7 bases and J by 4 bases, with 14 bases between. Germline values: CDR1 SNHLY, CDR2 FYNNEI. This CDR3 is built from 14 residues. CDR3 sequence reads: CASMGDNRYNEQFF. The CDR3 DNA follows: TGTGCCAGCATGGGGGATAACAGGTACAATGAGCAGTTCTTC.

This chain uses TRBV29-1 with TRBJ2-7, with TRBD2 as a possible D gene (5 bases). V was pared by 6 bases and J by 5 bases, with 17 bases between. Germline assignment: CDR1 SQVTM and CDR2 ANQGSEA. The CDR3 consists of 13 residues. This CDR3 reads CSVEEDMPHEQYF. CDR3 coding DNA: TGCAGCGTCGAGGAGGATATGCCCCACGAGCAGTACTTC.

The chain uses TRBV10-3 and TRBJ2-2; D perhaps matches TRBD1 (6 bases). Germline CDR1 is ENHRY and CDR2 is SYGVKD. Trimming shortened V by 3 bases and J by 4 bases, and 15 bases separated the two germline ends. This CDR3 has 16 residues. The CDR3 region is CAISEDLRGGTGELFF. DNA for the CDR3: TGTGCCATCAGTGAAGACCTCAGGGGCGGCACCGGGGAGCTGTTTTTT.

V is TRBV7-9 and J is TRBJ2-7; 11 bases align to TRBD2. The V gene's germline CDR1 is SEHNR and CDR2 FQNEAQ (reference sequence). The CDR3 sequence is 15 residues long. The V and J ends lost 3 bases and 3 bases, in that order; junction bases with no gene match: 4. CDR3 loop: CASSFYGTSGYEQYF. The CDR3 DNA reads TGTGCCAGCAGCTTTTACGGGACTAGCGGCTACGAGCAGTACTTC.

The chain couples TRBV29-1 to TRBJ2-7; 8 nucleotides agree with TRBD1. This CDR3 is 12 amino acids long. V lost 6 bases and J lost 4; bases outside the gene matches: 5. Germline V gives CDR1 SQVTM, CDR2 ANQGSEA. As DNA, the CDR3 is TGCAGCGTGGAGGGACAGGCGTACGAGCAGTACTTC. Translating gives CSVEGQAYEQYF.